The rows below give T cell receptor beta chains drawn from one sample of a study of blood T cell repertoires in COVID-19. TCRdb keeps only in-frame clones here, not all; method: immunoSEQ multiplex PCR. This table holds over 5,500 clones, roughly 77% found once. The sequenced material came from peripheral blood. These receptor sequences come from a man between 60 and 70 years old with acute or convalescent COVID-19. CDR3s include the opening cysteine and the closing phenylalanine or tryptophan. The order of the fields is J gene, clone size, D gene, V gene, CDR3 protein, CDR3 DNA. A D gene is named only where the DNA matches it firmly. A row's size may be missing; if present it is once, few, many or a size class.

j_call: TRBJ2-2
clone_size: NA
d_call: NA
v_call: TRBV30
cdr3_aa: CAWSLSVGELFF
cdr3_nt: TGTGCCTGGAGCCTCTCGGTCGGGGAGCTGTTTTTT

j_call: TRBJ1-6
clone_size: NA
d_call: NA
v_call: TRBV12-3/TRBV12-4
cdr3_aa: CASRTGHYSPLHF
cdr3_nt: TGTGCCAGCAGAACGGGACATTATTCACCCCTCCACTTT

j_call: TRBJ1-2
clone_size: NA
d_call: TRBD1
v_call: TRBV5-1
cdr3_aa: CASSLGQGGNGYTF
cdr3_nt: TGCGCCAGCAGCTTAGGACAGGGAGGGAATGGCTACACCTTC

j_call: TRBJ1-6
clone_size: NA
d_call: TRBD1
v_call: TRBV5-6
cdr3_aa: CASSFGQGNNSPLHF
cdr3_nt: TGTGCCAGCAGCTTCGGACAGGGGAATAATTCACCCCTCCACTTT

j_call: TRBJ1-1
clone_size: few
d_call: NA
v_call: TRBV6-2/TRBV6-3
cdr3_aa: CASSYGGAGGTEAFF
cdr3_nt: TGTGCCAGCAGTTACGGGGGGGCAGGCGGCACTGAAGCTTTCTTT

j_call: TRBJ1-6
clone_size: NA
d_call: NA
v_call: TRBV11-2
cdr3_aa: CASSSQGSNSPLHF
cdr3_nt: TGTGCCAGCAGCTCCCAGGGTTCTAATTCACCCCTCCACTTT

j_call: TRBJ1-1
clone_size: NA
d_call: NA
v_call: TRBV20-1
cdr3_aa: CSARGSIEAFF
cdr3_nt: TGCAGTGCTAGAGGCAGTATAGAAGCTTTCTTT

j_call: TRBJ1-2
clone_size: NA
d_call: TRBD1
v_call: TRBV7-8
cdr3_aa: CASSHGTGSGYTF
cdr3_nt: TGTGCCAGCAGCCACGGGACAGGGAGCGGCTACACCTTC

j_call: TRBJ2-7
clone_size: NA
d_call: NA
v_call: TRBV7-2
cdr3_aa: CASSSTDYEQYF
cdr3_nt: TGTGCCAGCAGCTCTACAGATTACGAGCAGTACTTC

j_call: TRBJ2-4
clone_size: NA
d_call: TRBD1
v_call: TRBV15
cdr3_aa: CATSGSRTGRLKNIQYF
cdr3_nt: TGTGCCACCAGCGGCTCCCGGACAGGGAGACTCAAAAACATTCAGTACTTC

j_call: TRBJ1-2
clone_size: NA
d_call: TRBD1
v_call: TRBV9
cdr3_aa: CASSPTGTGLYGYTF
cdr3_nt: TGTGCCAGCAGCCCCACCGGGACAGGGCTCTATGGCTACACCTTC

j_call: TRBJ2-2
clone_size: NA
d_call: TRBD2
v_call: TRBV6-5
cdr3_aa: CASSYGVAGSTGELFF
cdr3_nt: TGTGCCAGCAGTTACGGGGTAGCGGGAAGCACCGGGGAGCTGTTTTTT

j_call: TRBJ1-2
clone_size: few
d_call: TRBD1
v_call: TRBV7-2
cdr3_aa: CASRPGQGATYGYTF
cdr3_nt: TGTGCCAGCAGACCAGGACAGGGGGCAACCTATGGCTACACCTTC

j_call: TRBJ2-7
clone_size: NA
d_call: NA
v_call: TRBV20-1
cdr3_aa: CSARSGHEQYF
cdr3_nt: TGCAGTGCTAGGAGTGGGCACGAGCAGTACTTC

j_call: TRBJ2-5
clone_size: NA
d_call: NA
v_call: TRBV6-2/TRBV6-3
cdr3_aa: CASSYSTDQETQYF
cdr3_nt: TGTGCCAGCAGTTATAGTACGGACCAAGAGACCCAGTACTTC

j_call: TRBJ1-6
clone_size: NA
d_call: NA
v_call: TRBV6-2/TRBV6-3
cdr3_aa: CASSRHGQSNSPLHF
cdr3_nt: TGTGCCAGCAGTCGCCACGGACAGTCTAATTCACCCCTCCACTTT

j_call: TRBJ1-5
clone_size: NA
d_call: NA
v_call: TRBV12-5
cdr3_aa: CASGLAPLGRGNQPQHF
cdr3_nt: TGTGCTAGTGGTTTGGCCCCCTTGGGCAGGGGAAATCAGCCCCAGCATTTT

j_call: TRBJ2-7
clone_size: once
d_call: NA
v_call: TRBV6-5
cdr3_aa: CASSYGQGGSYEQYF
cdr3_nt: TGTGCCAGCAGTTACGGACAGGGAGGGTCCTACGAGCAGTACTTC

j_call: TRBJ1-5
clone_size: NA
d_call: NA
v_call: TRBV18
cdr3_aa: CASSPDSPNQPQHF
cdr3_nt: TGTGCCAGCTCACCGGACAGCCCCAATCAGCCCCAGCATTTT

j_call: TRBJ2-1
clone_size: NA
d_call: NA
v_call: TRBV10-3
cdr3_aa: CAISRTGLEQFF
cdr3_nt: TGTGCCATCAGTAGAACAGGGCTTGAGCAGTTCTTC

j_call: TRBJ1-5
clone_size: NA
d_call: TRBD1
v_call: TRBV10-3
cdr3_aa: CAISDTGAAQHF
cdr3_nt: TGTGCCATCAGCGACACAGGGGCGGCCCAGCATTTT

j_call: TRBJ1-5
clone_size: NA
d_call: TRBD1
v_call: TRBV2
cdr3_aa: CASSTTPGQGSNQPQHF
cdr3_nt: TGTGCCAGCAGTACAACACCGGGACAGGGATCCAATCAGCCCCAGCATTTT

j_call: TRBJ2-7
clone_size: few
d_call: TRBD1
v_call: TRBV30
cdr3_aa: CAWSVLDRPYEQYF
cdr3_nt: TGTGCCTGGAGTGTATTGGACAGGCCCTACGAGCAGTACTTC

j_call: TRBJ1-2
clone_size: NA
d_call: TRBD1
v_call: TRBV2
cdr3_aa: CASSRQGANYGYTF
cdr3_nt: TGTGCCAGCAGCCGGCAGGGGGCAAACTATGGCTACACCTTC

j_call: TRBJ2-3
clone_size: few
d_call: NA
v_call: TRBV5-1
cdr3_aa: CASSLASVTDTQYF
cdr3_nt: TGCGCCAGCAGCTTGGCGTCCGTCACAGATACGCAGTATTTT

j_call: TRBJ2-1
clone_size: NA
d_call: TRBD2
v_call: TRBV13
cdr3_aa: CASITASGRNYNEQFF
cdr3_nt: TGTGCCAGCATTACCGCTAGCGGGAGAAACTACAATGAGCAGTTCTTC

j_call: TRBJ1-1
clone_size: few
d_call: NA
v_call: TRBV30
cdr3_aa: CAWSPTGRGDTEAFF
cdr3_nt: TGTGCCTGGAGTCCCACAGGGCGGGGGGACACTGAAGCTTTCTTT

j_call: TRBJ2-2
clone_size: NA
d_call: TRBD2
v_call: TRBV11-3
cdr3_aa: CASSLGLAGTGELFF
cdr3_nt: TGTGCCAGCAGCTTAGGACTAGCGGGCACCGGGGAGCTGTTTTTT

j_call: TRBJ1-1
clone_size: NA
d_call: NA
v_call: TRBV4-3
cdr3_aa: CASSPDQDSNTEAFF
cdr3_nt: TGCGCCAGCAGCCCCGACCAGGACAGCAACACTGAAGCTTTCTTT

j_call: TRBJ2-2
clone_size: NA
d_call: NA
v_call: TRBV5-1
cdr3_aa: CASRPQVSGELFF
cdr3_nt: TGCGCCAGCAGGCCCCAGGTTTCCGGGGAGCTGTTTTTT

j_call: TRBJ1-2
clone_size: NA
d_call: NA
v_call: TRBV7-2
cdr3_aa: CASSLQVVYGYTF
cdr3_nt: TGTGCCAGCAGCTTACAGGTAGTCTATGGCTACACCTTC